What follows is one T cell receptor beta chain and its context. cDNA libraries for TRB were generated by 5' RACE incorporating UMI labels. For each CDR3 protein, TCRdb gives one entry from its re-call of the 5' RACE reads, without DNA. The sample data list tens of thousands of distinct CDR3 sequences. The CDR3 consists of 16 residues. Per germline, CDR1 SNHLY and CDR2 FYNNEI. This record comes from a study of CXCR3-negative and CXCR3-positive naive CD8 T cells. The source is a human donor in good health. Some clones in this sample may be carry-over from other donors' samples. Material: memory CD8+ T cells from blood. The rearrangement links TRBV2 to TRBJ2-3; TCRdb indicates TRBD1, and absent DNA this call remains unverified. The CDR3 loop reads CASSEVGGLGTDTQYF.